Presented here are 29 T cell receptor beta chains from one specimen sequenced in a study of CXCR3-negative and CXCR3-positive naive CD8 T cells. UMI labels and 5' RACE were used to prepare the TRB cDNA libraries. TCRdb re-called the 5' RACE reads and shows each CDR3 protein once, DNA omitted. This sample's clone table lists 100,000 to 150,000 distinct CDR3 sequences. Material: naive CXCR3- CD8+ T cells from blood. Indicated subset: CD45RO-CCR7+CD27+CD95- naive CD8+ T cells lacking CXCR3 (TNR3-). All receptors come from a human donor in good health. Some clones in this sample may be carry-over from other donors' samples.

This chain joins TRBV2 and TRBJ2-5; TCRdb proposes TRBD1, but this gene call is untestable without DNA. Germline V gene data show CDR1 as SNHLY and CDR2 as FYNNEI. The length of the CDR3 is 18 residues. CDR3: CASSPQGPNRGDQETQYF.

The chain is built from TRBV7-9 and TRBJ2-7; TCRdb proposes TRBD1, but this gene call is untestable without DNA. CDR1 is SEHNR, CDR2 FQNEAQ, per germline (reference sequence). The CDR3 spans 15 residues. This CDR3 is CASSPRDRPTYEQYF. Looking up the rest from reference TRBV7-9 and TRBJ2-7 gives the full variable domain: DTGVSQNPRHKITKRGQNVTFRCDPISEHNRLYWYRQTLGQGPEFLTYFQNEAQLEKSRLLSDRFSAERPKGSFSTLEIQRTEQGDSAMYLCASSPRDRPTYEQYFGPGTRLTVT.

This sequence joins TRBV20-1 and TRBJ1-1. Per the germline V gene, CDR1 is DFQATT and CDR2 is SNEGSKA (reference sequence). The CDR3 extends over 14 amino acids. The chain's CDR3 is CSASILGRNTEAFF.

V and J are TRBV6-5 and TRBJ2-2; without DNA, the TCRdb call of TRBD1 cannot be checked. CDR3 size: 15 residues. Germline CDR1 MNHEY, CDR2 SVGAGI. The CDR3 protein is CASSKGTGGTGELFF.

V gene TRBV28 combines with J gene TRBJ2-5. The CDR3 length is 12 residues. From germline, CDR1 is MDHEN and CDR2 SYDVKM. CDR3 protein: CASSPKDRTQYF.

The gene calls are TRBV29-1 and TRBJ2-1; TCRdb proposes TRBD1, but this gene call is untestable without DNA. The CDR3 is 14 amino acids. Germline V CDR1 and CDR2: SQVTM, ANQGSEA. CDR3 residues: CSVEGTYPYNEQFF.

The rearrangement joins TRBV29-1 to TRBJ2-7. This CDR3 region has 13 residues. Germline CDR1 and CDR2: SQVTM and ANQGSEA. CDR3 sequence reads: CSVEDRLTYEQYF.

The CDR3 protein is CSVGGLAGELVDIQYF. The rearrangement joins TRBV29-1 to TRBJ2-4; absent DNA, TCRdb's TRBD2 call cannot be checked. The CDR3 contains 16 residues. Germline-derived CDR1 and CDR2 are SQVTM and ANQGSEA.

The rearrangement uses TRBV28 and TRBJ2-3; TCRdb designates TRBD2, a call that cannot be tested without DNA. Germline V gene lookup returns CDR1 MDHEN and CDR2 SYDVKM. This CDR3 has 16 amino acids. The chain's CDR3 is CASSSLLAGGGDTQYF.

This rearrangement joins TRBV12-3 or TRBV12-4 to TRBJ2-7; TCRdb's D call of TRBD2 is untestable without DNA. The CDR3 runs 14 residues. Here the CDR3 reads CASILHPGAGEQYF.

The J gene is TRBJ1-4, the V gene TRBV7-9; the D call from TCRdb, TRBD1, cannot be confirmed without DNA. Germline V lookup: CDR1 SEHNR, CDR2 FQNEAQ (reference sequence). This CDR3 has 15 residues. Here the CDR3 reads CASSLAAGAHEKLFF.

The chain carries TRBV29-1 and TRBJ2-1; there is no DNA to check the TCRdb D call of TRBD2. Looked up from germline, CDR1 is SQVTM and CDR2 is ANQGSEA. CDR3 length: 14 residues. Here the CDR3 reads CSVELGTSYNEQFF.

The genes are TRBV28 and TRBJ2-5; there is no DNA to check the TCRdb D call of TRBD1. Germline V gene lookup returns CDR1 MDHEN and CDR2 SYDVKM. The CDR3 consists of 15 residues. The CDR3 sequence: CASRRDRWGRETQYF.

This chain joins TRBV25-1 and TRBJ2-2. The CDR3 runs 17 residues. CDR1 and CDR2 (germline): MGHDK, SYGVNS. The CDR3 is CASSELVLGFSTGELFF.

The V gene is TRBV4-1, the J gene TRBJ2-7. Looked up from germline, CDR1 is MGHRA and CDR2 is YSYEKL. This CDR3 spans 14 amino acids. CDR3 protein: CASSQVGSTYEQYF.

CDR3 region: CASSEAPAMNTEAFF. This chain connects TRBV6-1 to TRBJ1-1. Germline-derived CDR1 and CDR2 are MNHNS and SASEGT. The CDR3 is 15 residues long.

The genes are TRBV12-3 or TRBV12-4 and TRBJ2-2. The CDR3 sequence is 12 residues long. The CDR3 loop is CASSLVFGELFF.

This sequence joins TRBV7-2 and TRBJ2-7; TCRdb's D gene call, TRBD2, goes unchecked for lack of DNA. Germline V CDR1 and CDR2: SGHTA, FQGNSA. The CDR3 loop spans 14 amino acids. CDR3 loop: CASSFFPGGYKQYF.

The CDR3 spells CASSPPSWTGGFADTQYF. This chain uses TRBV7-9 with TRBJ2-3; TCRdb calls TRBD1, which cannot be checked without DNA. Germline loops: CDR1 SEHNR, CDR2 FQNEAQ (reference sequence). The length of the CDR3 is 18 residues.

This rearrangement joins TRBV27 to TRBJ2-2. Germline V gives CDR1 MNHEY, CDR2 SMNVEV (reference sequence). The CDR3 runs 13 residues. The CDR3 sequence is CASSFVYPGELFF.

CDR3: CASSQGASGGFLSHEQYF. The chain has TRBV14 and TRBJ2-7; the TCRdb D gene call, TRBD2, has no DNA to confirm it. This CDR3 is built from 18 residues. Germline CDR1 and CDR2: SGHDN and FVKESK.

V gene TRBV2 combines with J gene TRBJ2-2; TCRdb's D gene call, TRBD1, goes unchecked for lack of DNA. The germline gives CDR1 SNHLY, CDR2 FYNNEI. This CDR3 contains 13 residues. This CDR3 reads CASSAGPRGELFF.

The chain uses TRBV19 and TRBJ1-1. Germline CDR1 reads LNHDA; CDR2 reads SQIVND (reference sequence). The CDR3 runs 14 residues. The CDR3 loop reads CASSIGRGNTEAFF.

V usage is TRBV2 and J usage is TRBJ2-1; with no DNA, the TCRdb D assignment of TRBD1 cannot be verified. There are 15 residues in the CDR3. The V gene's germline CDR1 is SNHLY and CDR2 FYNNEI. The CDR3 sequence: CASKEGTGDYNEQFF. Together with reference TRBV2 and TRBJ2-1, the CDR3 gives the full variable domain: EPEVTQTPSHQVTQMGQEVILRCVPISNHLYFYWYRQILGQKVEFLVSFYNNEISEKSEIFDDQFSVERPDGSNFTLKIRSTKLEDSAMYFCASKEGTGDYNEQFFGPGTRLTVL.

The CDR3 sequence: CASKAADTQYF. The chain has TRBV19 and TRBJ2-3; TCRdb names TRBD2, which stays unverified in the absence of DNA. The CDR3 totals 11 residues. Per germline, CDR1 LNHDA and CDR2 SQIVND (reference sequence).

The chain couples TRBV7-9 to TRBJ1-1. Germline V lookup: CDR1 SEHNR, CDR2 FQNEAQ (reference sequence). The CDR3 sequence is 15 residues long. The CDR3 reads CASSSGQGLGTEAFF.

The chain recombines TRBV12-3 or TRBV12-4 with TRBJ2-2. This CDR3 is built from 13 residues. CDR3 residues: CASSFSSSGELFF.

V and J are TRBV7-9 and TRBJ2-7; lacking DNA, the TRBD2 call made by TCRdb goes unchecked. Germline loops: CDR1 SEHNR, CDR2 FQNEAQ (reference sequence). The CDR3 totals 14 residues. CDR3 loop: CASSTQRGDYEQYF.

The V and J genes are TRBV6-1 and TRBJ1-2; the D gene TCRdb calls, TRBD1, cannot be checked with no DNA. The CDR3 consists of 15 residues. Germline V CDR1 and CDR2: MNHNS, SASEGT. The CDR3 here is CASRETTGWYYGYTF.